Presented here are 30 T cell receptor beta chains from one specimen sequenced in a study of CD8 T cells in ankylosing spondylitis. These receptors' targets are unknown. TCRdb reprocessed the 5' RACE reads via MiXCR and lists one record per CDR3 protein. The sample has roughly 300,000 distinct CDR3 sequences, roughly 8% seen once. General study points: Made up of about eight highly homologous variants, a TCR beta motif appeared characteristic of ankylosing spondylitis blood.

Sequenced input: blood, either unsorted or a sorted T cell fraction (not recorded which). Receptor source: a male donor with ankylosing spondylitis.

In this sample, this clonotype turned up a few times. The CDR3 DNA follows: TGTGCCAGCAGCTTAGGAGGGACACTCTACGAGCAGTACTTC. Its protein is CASSLGGTLYEQYF. The V gene is TRBV7-9, the J gene TRBJ2-7; D possibly corresponds to TRBD1 (6 bases). Trimming cost V 1 base and J 3 bases, with 10 bases left between them. The CDR3 covers 14 residues. Germline CDR1 and CDR2: SEHNR and FQNEAQ (reference sequence).

This chain connects TRBV4-2 to TRBJ2-1; possible D gene TRBD1, 5 bases. V was cut by 3 bases and J by 3 bases, with 15 bases left in between. CDR3 length: 16 residues. Germline CDR1 and CDR2: LGHNA and YNFKEQ. Here the CDR3 reads CASSHPRAGIYNEQFF. The CDR3 nucleotides read TGTGCCAGCAGCCATCCTCGGGCAGGGATCTACAATGAGCAGTTCTTC.

There are many counts of this clonotype. The gene calls are TRBV7-9 and TRBJ2-2; 7 nucleotides line up with TRBD2. CDR1 and CDR2 (germline): SEHNR, FQNEAQ (reference sequence). V dropped 2 bases and J dropped 6; count of bases not matched to a gene: 9. The CDR3 sequence is 16 residues long. The CDR3 nucleotides read TGTGCCAGCAGCTTATTACCGGCCCTAGCGGCCGGGGAGCTGTTTTTT. Its translation: CASSLLPALAAGELFF.

This clonotype was detected many times. The rearrangement joins TRBV29-1 to TRBJ2-7; D possibly matches TRBD1 or TRBD2 (6 bases each). Between the trimmed V and J ends, which lost 3 bases and 6 bases, there was a span of 12 bases. The CDR3 totals 12 residues. The V gene's germline CDR1 is SQVTM and CDR2 ANQGSEA. The CDR3 reads CSVDRGGGEQYF. CDR3 bases: TGCAGCGTTGACCGTGGAGGGGGCGAGCAGTACTTC.

The chain links TRBV20-1 to TRBJ2-5, with 10 bases lining up with TRBD1. J was trimmed by 4 bases and V by 0 bases; bases with no gene match: 5. CDR1 and CDR2 from the germline V gene are DFQATT and SNEGSKA (reference sequence). CDR3 length equals 15 residues. The CDR3 DNA reads TGCAGTGCTAGAGATGGGACAGGGGATTCAGAGACCCAGTACTTC. As protein: CSARDGTGDSETQYF.

This rearrangement joins TRBV29-1 to TRBJ2-4; no firm D call. Trimming cost V 4 bases and J 1 base, with 17 bases left between them. Germline V gene data show CDR1 as SQVTM and CDR2 as ANQGSEA. This CDR3 region has 16 residues. CDR3 residues: CSVGPLGGSAKNIQYF. In nucleotides, the CDR3 is TGCAGCGTTGGGCCCTTGGGCGGATCTGCCAAAAACATTCAGTACTTC.

V and J are TRBV4-2 and TRBJ2-1; 11 positions agree with TRBD2. The V segment lost 1 base and the J segment 5 bases; nucleotides outside the gene matches: 1. Per germline, CDR1 LGHNA and CDR2 YNFKEQ. The CDR3 runs to 15 residues. CDR3 loop: CASSQGLAGHNEQFF. The CDR3, as DNA: TGTGCCAGCAGCCAAGGACTAGCGGGACACAATGAGCAGTTCTTC.

The genes are TRBV29-1 and TRBJ1-1; D might be TRBD1 (6 bases). The CDR3 totals 12 residues. The V end lost 8 bases, the J end lost 2 bases, and 12 bases lay between the germline ends. Germline CDR1 and CDR2: SQVTM and ANQGSEA. CDR3 coding DNA: TGCAGCTTCAGGACAGACAACACTGAAGCTTTCTTT. Translating gives CSFRTDNTEAFF. Drawing the rest from reference TRBV29-1 and TRBJ1-1, the complete variable domain is SAVISQKPSRDICQRGTSLTIQCQVDSQVTMMFWYRQQPGQSLTLIATANQGSEATYESGFVIDKFPISRPNLTFSTLTVSNMSPEDSSIYLCSFRTDNTEAFFGQGTRLTVV.

This rearrangement joins TRBV29-1 to TRBJ2-7; the D is unclear. Trimming stripped 5 bases from V and 5 bases from J, with 10 bases between. Germline CDR1 reads SQVTM; CDR2 reads ANQGSEA. The CDR3 has 11 amino acids. The CDR3 loop reads CSVRFADEQYF. For the CDR3, the DNA is TGCAGCGTTCGGTTTGCGGACGAGCAGTACTTC.

This clonotype was detected a few times. This chain joins TRBV2 and TRBJ2-3; 10 positions match TRBD2. The length of the CDR3 is 13 residues. Germline CDR1 SNHLY, CDR2 FYNNEI. Trimming at V came to 9 bases and at J to 3 bases, leaving 3 bases not matched to a gene. CDR3 amino acids: CASLAGGTDTQYF. CDR3 sequence (DNA): TGTGCCAGTTTAGCGGGAGGAACAGATACGCAGTATTTT.

A few counts support this clonotype. DNA of the CDR3: TGTGCCACCAGTGATCCAAGCATGGGGATAGAGACCCAGTACTTC. This gives the protein CATSDPSMGIETQYF. This rearrangement joins TRBV24-1 to TRBJ2-5; D remains ambiguous. The germline V and J ends were trimmed by 3 bases and 4 bases, with 14 bases remaining between them. From germline, CDR1 is KGHDR and CDR2 SFDVKD. The CDR3 totals 15 residues.

The V call is TRBV4-2, the J call TRBJ1-1; a weak D match, TRBD1 (6 bases). The germline gives CDR1 LGHNA, CDR2 YNFKEQ. Trimming removed 0 bases at V and 0 bases at J, with 11 bases between. The CDR3 is made up of 16 amino acids. CDR3 loop: CASSQDGGALNTEAFF. In nucleotides, the CDR3 is TGTGCCAGCAGCCAAGATGGGGGGGCTCTGAACACTGAAGCTTTCTTT.

This clonotype was counted ten times or more. The rearrangement joins TRBV7-9 to TRBJ2-1; 9 bases are a match to TRBD2. The CDR3 sequence is 16 residues long. Germline V gives CDR1 SEHNR, CDR2 FQNEAQ (reference sequence). V shed 11 bases and J 0 bases; nucleotides not matched to a gene: 11. Here the CDR3 DNA reads TGTGCCGGGGGCAGTTATAGCGGGAGCTCCTACAATGAGCAGTTCTTC. It is translated as CAGGSYSGSSYNEQFF.

This clonotype has only a few counts. The chain is built from TRBV20-1 and TRBJ2-2, with TRBD2 as a possible D gene (5 bases). With 4 bases removed from V and 3 bases from J, the gap between germline ends came to 9 bases. This CDR3 comprises 13 residues. Per the germline V gene, CDR1 is DFQATT and CDR2 is SNEGSKA (reference sequence). CDR3 bases: TGCAGTGCTACCCTAGCCGACACCGGGGAGCTGTTTTTT. It is translated as CSATLADTGELFF.

The rearrangement links TRBV19 to TRBJ1-2, with a possible D match to TRBD1 (5 bases). Deletions cut 1 base from V and 4 bases from J, with 13 bases between. CDR3 length: 15 amino acids. Germline assignment: CDR1 LNHDA and CDR2 SQIVND (reference sequence). The CDR3 sequence: CASSIGNGDLYGYTF. CDR3 nucleotide sequence: TGTGCCAGTAGTATAGGAAATGGGGACCTCTATGGCTACACCTTC.

This clonotype was counted only a few times. V gene TRBV12-3 or TRBV12-4 combines with J gene TRBJ2-7; 11 nucleotides align to TRBD2. The CDR3 spans 13 residues. With V trimmed by 8 bases and J by 6 bases, 6 bases remained unmatched. The CDR3 is CASLTSGSREQYF. The DNA of the CDR3 is TGTGCCAGCCTAACTAGCGGGAGTCGCGAGCAGTACTTC.

The chain is built from TRBV28 and TRBJ2-3; 11 bases map to TRBD2. The CDR3 has 16 residues. V lost 3 bases to trimming and J lost 6 bases; unmatched junction nucleotides: 8. Germline V gives CDR1 MDHEN, CDR2 SYDVKM. The CDR3 loop reads CASSFGLAGGRDTQYF. CDR3 bases: TGTGCCAGCAGTTTTGGTCTAGCGGGAGGCCGGGATACGCAGTATTTT.

This clonotype was observed many times. The CDR3 sequence is CSVEDPTEQFF. The CDR3 bases are TGCAGCGTTGAAGATCCCACTGAGCAGTTCTTC. The chain uses TRBV29-1 and TRBJ2-1; D gene uncertain. CDR1 and CDR2 (germline): SQVTM, ANQGSEA. The CDR3 totals 11 residues. Trimming took off 0 bases at V and 9 bases at J, with 6 bases between the two ends.

The rearrangement uses TRBV20-1 and TRBJ2-1; a possible D gene is TRBD2 (6 bases). The length of the CDR3 is 16 residues. Germline V gene lookup returns CDR1 DFQATT and CDR2 SNEGSKA (reference sequence). V lost 5 bases to trimming and J lost 0 bases, with 17 bases between them. The CDR3 DNA sequence: TGCAGTGCTCGGGGTAGCGGACGTAGCTCCTACAATGAGCAGTTCTTC. Translated, it gives CSARGSGRSSYNEQFF.

The table lists this clonotype with a few counts. The V and J genes are TRBV2 and TRBJ1-1, with no clear D. Germline loops: CDR1 SNHLY, CDR2 FYNNEI. CDR3 size: 15 residues. V gave up 7 bases and J gave up 1 base, with 16 bases separating them. CDR3 loop: CASTPGPGENTEAFF. The CDR3 bases are TGTGCCAGCACCCCGGGTCCAGGTGAGAACACTGAAGCTTTCTTT.

The table lists this clonotype with a few counts. The chain has TRBV20-1 and TRBJ2-7; 9 bases are a match to TRBD1. Unmatched junction bases numbered 17, after V lost 5 bases and J lost 3 bases. CDR1 and CDR2 from the germline V gene are DFQATT and SNEGSKA (reference sequence). CDR3 length equals 17 residues. CDR3 amino acids: CSALDRGSRRANYEQYF. CDR3 in DNA: TGCAGTGCTCTGGACAGGGGCTCCCGTAGAGCTAACTACGAGCAGTACTTC.

V is TRBV5-4 and J is TRBJ2-7; the D is unclear. Germline V lookup: CDR1 SGHNT, CDR2 YYREEE (reference sequence). The CDR3 contains 14 residues. With 1 base removed from V and 2 bases from J, the gap between germline ends came to 10 bases. DNA of the CDR3: TGTGCCAGCAGCTTGCCAGGACCTACCTACGAGCAGTACTTC. Its protein product is CASSLPGPTYEQYF. Filled out from reference TRBV5-4 and TRBJ2-7, the complete variable domain reads ETGVTQSPTHLIKTRGQQVTLRCSSQSGHNTVSWYQQALGQGPQFIFQYYREEENGRGNFPPRFSGLQFPNYSSELNVNALELDDSALYLCASSLPGPTYEQYFGPGTRLTVT.

This clonotype was counted only a few times. The chain combines TRBV6-5 with TRBJ1-1; weak D call: TRBD1 (5 bases). The CDR3 length is 14 residues. The germline gives CDR1 MNHEY, CDR2 SVGAGI. V gave up 2 bases and J gave up 10 bases, with 17 bases separating them. CDR3 amino acids: CASSYESIGRGAFF. The CDR3 bases are TGTGCCAGCAGTTACGAGTCCATTGGGAGGGGAGCTTTCTTT.

In its sample, this clonotype was seen many times. The chain is built from TRBV10-3 and TRBJ2-3; D gene unclear. V shed 0 bases and J shed 2 bases, with 9 bases lying between them. The V gene's germline CDR1 is ENHRY and CDR2 SYGVKD. This CDR3 spans 15 amino acids. CDR3 protein: CAISESVSITDTQYF. The CDR3 bases are TGTGCCATCAGTGAGTCGGTCAGTATCACAGATACGCAGTATTTT.

This clonotype was recorded a few times. The V gene is TRBV10-2, the J gene TRBJ2-1, with 14 bases lining up with TRBD2. CDR1 and CDR2 (germline): WSHSY, SAAADI. The CDR3 loop spans 16 amino acids. J lost 7 bases, V lost 5 bases, and 7 bases had no gene match. The CDR3 nucleotides are TGCGCCAGCAGTCTCCCCGGGACTAGCGGGAGTAATGAGCAGTTCTTC. It specifies CASSLPGTSGSNEQFF.

This clonotype was seen a few times. The chain is built from TRBV5-1 and TRBJ1-1; tentatively, D is TRBD1 (6 bases). The CDR3 runs to 14 residues. Trimming took 0 bases from V and 6 from J, leaving 12 bases between them. The germline V gene encodes CDR1 SGHRS and CDR2 YFSETQ. This chain's CDR3 is CASSLEGVTAEAFF. In DNA, the CDR3 is TGCGCCAGCAGCTTGGAGGGGGTTACGGCTGAAGCTTTCTTT.

This clonotype was counted between two and nine times. CDR3 protein: CSASPRIWVADTQYF. The CDR3 coding sequence is TGCAGTGCTAGTCCCCGGATTTGGGTAGCAGATACGCAGTATTTT. The chain joins TRBV20-1 to TRBJ2-3, with unresolved D. The CDR3 loop spans 15 amino acids. The V end was cut by 3 bases, the J end by 4 bases, with 17 bases between. Germline CDR1 and CDR2: DFQATT and SNEGSKA (reference sequence).

This clonotype was counted at least ten times. V and J are TRBV4-2 and TRBJ2-7; D uncertain. The V gene's germline CDR1 is LGHNA and CDR2 YNFKEQ. V was clipped by 0 bases and J by 2 bases, with 5 bases between them. CDR3 length equals 13 residues. The CDR3 DNA sequence: TGTGCCAGCAGCCAAGATCTCCCCTACGAGCAGTACTTC. Translated: CASSQDLPYEQYF.

This clonotype was recorded at least ten times. The genes are TRBV7-6 and TRBJ1-5, with D uncertain. V was shortened by 5 bases and J by 5 bases, with 10 bases between the two germline ends. The CDR3 covers 13 residues. In germline, CDR1 is SGHVS, CDR2 FNYEAQ. The CDR3 sequence: CASSALPYQPQHF. The CDR3 DNA sequence: TGTGCCAGCAGCGCCTTACCGTATCAGCCCCAGCATTTT.

This chain connects TRBV9 to TRBJ2-3; D call uncertain. There are 15 residues in the CDR3. Germline V gives CDR1 SGDLS, CDR2 YYNGEE. Trimming took 2 bases from V and 0 from J, leaving 10 bases between them. The CDR3 bases are TGTGCCAGCAGCGTCCTTACGTCTAGCACAGATACGCAGTATTTT. It encodes CASSVLTSSTDTQYF. Full variable domain (missing parts from reference TRBV9 and TRBJ2-3): DSGVTQTPKHLITATGQRVTLRCSPRSGDLSVYWYQQSLDQGLQFLIQYYNGEERAKGNILERFSAQQFPDLHSELNLSSLELGDSALYFCASSVLTSSTDTQYFGPGTRLTVL.